This T cell receptor (beta chain) was sequenced in a study of T-cell reconstitution after alpha-beta-depleted transplantation in children. Preparing the TCRbeta library involved the use of unique molecular identifiers. TCRdb independently ran MiXCR on the PCR reads; one entry per CDR3 protein. The sample has about 600,000 distinct CDR3 sequences, more than 9% seen once. This CDR3 comprises 15 residues. Germline V gives CDR1 DFQATT, CDR2 SNEGSKA (reference sequence). The chain carries TRBV20-1 and TRBJ2-3; possible D gene TRBD1, 5 bases. The DNA end favors TRBJ1-5, so the J call may be wrong. The source of this sequence is a human donor who donated a stem cell graft to a child with acute myeloid leukemia. The sequencing here drew on PBMCs from the stem cell graft donor, taken from the stem cell graft. The CDR3: CSARDRGVVPDTQHF. CDR3 DNA: TGCAGTGCTAGAGATCGGGGCGTCGTTCCAGATACGCAGCATTTT.